A selection of T cell receptor beta chains follows, all from one sample in a study of blood T cell repertoires in COVID-19. Produced via immunoSEQ multiplex PCR; TCRdb's table is partial and in-frame only. The sample includes approximately 270,000 clones, approximately 85% of them seen just once. The sequencing input was peripheral blood. These receptors were obtained from a human donor with COVID-19, enrolled during active disease. The donor label of this sample is uncertain. Both conserved end residues are part of each CDR3. The D gene is left open where the match is weak. A row's size may be missing; if present it is once, few, many or a size class.

clone_size,d_call,cdr3_length,v_call,cdr3_aa
.,.,17,TRBV14,CASSQGSSAPSTDTQYF
.,.,16,TRBV19,CASTYAKGANTGELFF
.,.,15,TRBV18,CASSPPGRYQETQYF
.,TRBD1,16,TRBV11-2,CASSPTGTVRVNTIYF
once,.,16,TRBV9,CASSVDPTPGADTQYF
.,TRBD1,15,TRBV2,CASSVDQGAYYGYTF
.,.,13,TRBV19,CASSGYRVNEQFF
.,.,14,TRBV19,CASSVGQQGYGYTF
.,TRBD1,12,TRBV29-1,CSVGDRGAEAFF
.,.,12,TRBV29-1,CSVGTGNYGYTF
.,.,15,TRBV28,CASTVQGGSNTEAFF
.,.,13,TRBV19,CASREGVGSTQYF
.,.,16,TRBV4-3,CASSQAWLKSLNEQFF